This T cell receptor beta chain was recorded in a study of blood T cells in healthy people across ages (dated by TCRdb to the mid-2010s). About the investigation overall: In model experiments, roughly one uniquely barcoded TCR beta cDNA molecule per two T cells was captured by template switching. Using deep sequencing normalized with unique cDNA molecular identifiers, the study measured how TCR beta repertoire diversity changes with age. The donors were divided into four age groups: young (average about 16 years), middle-aged (approximately 41), aged (roughly 60) and long-lived (82). To avoid experimental bias, donors of different ages were randomly spread across the sequencing lanes. Two additional independent replicas of 1 million unique cDNA reads from the same blood draw were analyzed for two donors (one aged 18 to 29 and one aged 80 or older). The research as a whole found: Compared with the aged group, the long-lived group had more naive CD4+ T cells, fewer expanded clones and increased TCR diversity, a pattern suggesting age selection. As age increased, observed TCR beta diversity per million T cells dropped in a roughly linear way, and a significant reduction was already evident by age about 40. Since profiling was done on bulk unsorted PBMCs, naive and antigen-experienced compartments could not be conclusively compared. Because donor CMV infection status was unknown, age-related changes in expanded clonotypes were potentially confounded. There was a strong correlation between observed TCR beta diversity and the percentage of naive T cells measured by flow cytometry. Estimates of total diversity based on one million sequenced T cells were regarded as lower bounds and as underestimates.

There are 12 amino acids in the CDR3, from cysteine to phenylalanine inclusive. Only the CDR3 region is kept as DNA, spanning 36 bases read in frame from base 1. The germline V gene sets CDR1 to MNHEY and CDR2 to SVGEGT. Library generation was performed with 5' RACE. The listed sequencing device is Illumina HiSeq 2500. A second PCR of about 7 to 12 cycles was run with a J-beta primer mix and a sample-barcoded 5' primer. A template-switch 5' adaptor carrying 12 random nucleotides introduced a unique molecular identifier onto each TCR beta cDNA molecule. Each sample yielded at least 3 million CDR3-containing paired-end reads. First-strand cDNA was synthesized from all RNA with the Mint cDNA synthesis kit, primed by a TRBC-specific oligonucleotide. Following uracil-DNA glycosylase treatment, a first 18-cycle PCR with universal primers M1SS and BC2_uni_R was performed on all cDNA. Regarding the original processing steps: For normalization, 1 million high-quality reads, each with a distinct molecular identifier, were randomly selected from each sample. Instead of being binned into consensus sequences, reads with shared molecular identifiers were discarded. MiTCR, set to a Q25 quality threshold and the strictest error-elimination algorithm, was used for CDR3 identification, clonotype clustering and error correction. A nonparametric unseen species model using Euler transformation provided a lower-bound estimate of total TCR beta diversity. TCRdb trimmed the raw reads at Q25, called clones with MiXCR and kept productive beta chains. Every entry covers one CDR3 protein and lists the most common genes and DNA from its rows. None of the V and J calls come from the authors' own analysis; TCRdb made them. Across this sample there are some 1.6 million distinct CDR3 sequences, with around 35% seen only once. The ten largest clonotypes hold about 11% of the sample.

The 39 donors, aged 6 to 90 years, were systemically healthy Caucasian individuals from Russia. About 9.1 milliliters of peripheral blood were collected from each donor into EDTA-treated Vacutainer tubes. Ficoll-Paque density-gradient centrifugation was used to isolate PBMCs, with at least 7 million obtained per sample. Trizol reagent was used to extract total RNA from the PBMCs, yielding at least 6 micrograms per sample. The percentages of naive CD45RAhigh/CD27high T cells were determined by flow cytometry on a PBMC aliquot from every donor. Regarding this clonotype: Its binding antigen is unknown. Base quality data are lacking; no much larger clone is found one base away.

The clonotype comes from a woman in her thirties in good health. Material: blood. The sequence is built from TRBV6-2 or TRBV6-3 and TRBJ2-5; confidence is insufficient to name the D gene. The J call may be faulty, since TRBJ2-7 better matches the DNA end. The DNA sequence is TGTGCCAGCAGATTACCTCTGAACGAGCAGTACTTC. It specifies CASRLPLNEQYF.